This T cell receptor beta chain originates from a study of OX40 agonist ivuxolimab in advanced cancers. With regard to the full study: The costimulatory receptor OX40 (CD134) was targeted by ivuxolimab, a fully human IgG2 agonistic monoclonal antibody. Intravenous ivuxolimab was administered to patients every 2 weeks at six dose levels: 0.01, 0.1, 0.3, 1.5, 3 and 10 mg/kg. Among the roughly 52 dose-escalation patients, 19 had hepatocellular carcinoma, approximately 15 melanoma, 9 renal cell carcinoma and 9 head and neck cancer. The dose-escalation cohort was 82.7% male with a mean age of around 62 years, ranging from roughly 23 to 90. Patients were allowed to have had prior anti-PD-1, anti-PD-L1 or anti-CTLA-4 therapy, and approximately 43% of the dose-escalation patients had previously received checkpoint inhibitors. Partial responses occurred in three dose-escalation patients: two with cutaneous melanoma and one with hepatocellular carcinoma. The purpose of peripheral TCRbeta sequencing was to test whether ivuxolimab changed TCR sequence diversity and led to clonal T-cell expansion. The monotherapy dose-escalation portion (N ≈ 57 patients) of the phase I ivuxolimab trial is reported in the paper. The paper as a whole reports these results and caveats: On average, CD8+ T cells showed more expanded clones than CD4+ T cells after ivuxolimab. Which antigens the clonally expanded peripheral T cells were specific for was not determined. At doses from 0.1 to 3.0 mg/kg, clonal expansion was seen in both CD4+ and CD8+ blood T cells between baseline and week 6. Low levels of normalized T-cell clonal expansion were also seen in some nonresponding patients. In the 0.1-3.0 mg/kg groups, partial responders were among the patients with the lowest normalized peripheral clonal expansion, particularly in CD8+ T cells.

This clone was counted once. This clone's antigen is unknown. Within one base of it there is no much larger clone, and no base qualities were kept. Genomic DNA was extracted from sorted cells for sequencing of the TCRbeta CDR3 region. TCRbeta CDR3 regions were sequenced using the immunoSEQ Assay. In TCRdb, the immuneACCESS table is reduced to in-frame sequences with V and J assigned. These tables do not hold every clone; where another copy was compared, an unresolved V gene accounts for under half, and the others remain unexplained. The sample table holds some 70,000 clones, of which 75% to 95% were seen once. Clones ranked in the top ten supply 1% to 1.2% of the sample. Patients with autoimmune disease history or receiving systemic immunosuppression were excluded from the trial. Peripheral blood for TCR sequencing was drawn from every dose cohort at baseline, at cycle 4 day 1 and at cycle 7 day 1. Samples were obtained from an open-label, multicenter, first-in-human phase I dose-escalation trial of ivuxolimab. Adults with locally advanced or metastatic melanoma, renal cell carcinoma, hepatocellular carcinoma or head and neck squamous cell carcinoma were enrolled in the trial. CD4+ and CD8+ T cells were sorted separately from peripheral blood before TCR sequencing.

From the germline V gene (reference sequence), CDR1 is MNHEY and CDR2 is SMNVEV. Spanning cysteine to phenylalanine, the CDR3 consists of 16 amino acids. The sequence is cut down to CDR3 DNA, 48 bases in frame from base 1. Relative to germline, V is missing 4 bases and J is missing 4 bases, with 4 bases of the junction outside any gene match. The rearranged segments are TRBV27 and TRBJ2-1; 13 middle bases align to TRBD2. The sample consisted of CD4+ or CD8+ T cells sorted from blood, taken in a trial of the OX40 agonist ivuxolimab. This TCR was recovered from an adult with an advanced solid tumor such as melanoma, head and neck, liver or kidney cancer. The nucleotides read TGTGCCAGCAGTTCGGGACTAGCGGGGCGATACAATGAGCAGTTCTTC. This codes for CASSSGLAGRYNEQFF.